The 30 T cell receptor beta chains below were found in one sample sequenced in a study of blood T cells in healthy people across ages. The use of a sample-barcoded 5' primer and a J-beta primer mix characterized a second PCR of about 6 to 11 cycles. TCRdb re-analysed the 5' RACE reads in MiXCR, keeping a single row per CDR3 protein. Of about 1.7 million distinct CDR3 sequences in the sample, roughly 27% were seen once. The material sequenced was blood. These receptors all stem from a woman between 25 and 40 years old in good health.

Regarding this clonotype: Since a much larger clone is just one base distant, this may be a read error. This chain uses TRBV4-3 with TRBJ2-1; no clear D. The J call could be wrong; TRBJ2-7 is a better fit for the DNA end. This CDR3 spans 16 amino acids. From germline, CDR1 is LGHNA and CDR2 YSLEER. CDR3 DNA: TGCGCCAGCAGCCAAACGTGGTCCGGATCCTACAATGAGCAGTACTTC. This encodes CASSQTWSGSYNEQYF.

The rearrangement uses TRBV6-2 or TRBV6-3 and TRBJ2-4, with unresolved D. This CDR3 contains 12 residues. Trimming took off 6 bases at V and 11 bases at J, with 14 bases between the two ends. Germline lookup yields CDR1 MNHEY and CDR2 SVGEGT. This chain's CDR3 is CASSTAGDVQYF. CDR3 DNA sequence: TGTGCCAGCAGCACCGCTGGAGACGTTCAGTACTTC.

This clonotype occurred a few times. The CDR3 region is CASGAEGYGYTF. The CDR3 region has the DNA TGTGCCAGCGGGGCGGAGGGCTATGGCTACACCTTC. The V gene is TRBV2, the J gene TRBJ1-2; tentatively, D is TRBD1 (5 bases). This CDR3 contains 12 residues. From germline, CDR1 is SNHLY and CDR2 FYNNEI. The V end was cut by 8 bases, the J end by 4 bases, with 11 bases between. Drawing the rest from reference TRBV2 and TRBJ1-2, the complete variable domain is EPEVTQTPSHQVTQMGQEVILRCVPISNHLYFYWYRQILGQKVEFLVSFYNNEISEKSEIFDDQFSVERPDGSNFTLKIRSTKLEDSAMYFCASGAEGYGYTFGSGTRLTVV.

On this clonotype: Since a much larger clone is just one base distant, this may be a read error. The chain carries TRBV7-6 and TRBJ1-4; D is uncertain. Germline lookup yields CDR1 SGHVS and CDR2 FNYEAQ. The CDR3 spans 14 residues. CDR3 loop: CASSAQSTNEELFF. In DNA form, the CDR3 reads TGTGCCAGCAGCGCCCAATCAACTAATGAAGAACTGTTTTTT.

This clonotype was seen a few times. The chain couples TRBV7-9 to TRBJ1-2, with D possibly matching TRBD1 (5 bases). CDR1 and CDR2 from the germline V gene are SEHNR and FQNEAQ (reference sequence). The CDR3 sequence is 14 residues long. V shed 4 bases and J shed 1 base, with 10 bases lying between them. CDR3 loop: CASSYPDSNYGYTF. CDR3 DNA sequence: TGTGCCAGCAGCTACCCCGACAGTAACTATGGCTACACCTTC.

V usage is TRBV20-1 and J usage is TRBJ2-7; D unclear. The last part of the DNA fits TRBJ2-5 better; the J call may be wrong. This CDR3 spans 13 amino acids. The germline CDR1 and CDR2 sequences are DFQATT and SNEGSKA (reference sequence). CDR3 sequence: CSGERTMGETQYF. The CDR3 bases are TGCAGTGGGGAACGGACGATGGGAGAGACCCAGTACTTC.

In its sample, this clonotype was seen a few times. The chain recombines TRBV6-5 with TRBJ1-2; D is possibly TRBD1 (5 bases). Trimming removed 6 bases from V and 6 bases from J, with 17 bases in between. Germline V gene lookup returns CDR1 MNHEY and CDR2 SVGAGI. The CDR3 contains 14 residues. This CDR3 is CASRESGTGDGYTF. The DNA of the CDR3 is TGTGCCAGCAGGGAATCCGGGACTGGCGATGGCTACACCTTC.

CDR3 in DNA: TGTGCCACCGAACTAGCGGGAGGGGGGAATGAGCAGTTCTTC. This translates into CATELAGGGNEQFF. This chain connects TRBV24-1 to TRBJ2-1, with 13 bases that match TRBD2. Germline-derived CDR1 and CDR2 are KGHDR and SFDVKD. V trimming: 9 bases; J trimming: 7 bases; junction bases outside the gene matches: 5. This CDR3 spans 14 amino acids.

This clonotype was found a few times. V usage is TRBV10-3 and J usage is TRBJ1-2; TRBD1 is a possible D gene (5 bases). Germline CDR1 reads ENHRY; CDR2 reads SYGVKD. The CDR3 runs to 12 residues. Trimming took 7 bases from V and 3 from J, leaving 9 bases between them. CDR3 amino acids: CAITGGDYGYTF. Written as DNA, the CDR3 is TGTGCCATCACGGGGGGTGACTATGGCTACACCTTC.

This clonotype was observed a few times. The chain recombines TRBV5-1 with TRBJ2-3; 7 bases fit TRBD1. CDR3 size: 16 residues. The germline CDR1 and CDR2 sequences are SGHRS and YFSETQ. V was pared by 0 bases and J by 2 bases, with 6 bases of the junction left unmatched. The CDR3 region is CASSLVGTADTDTQYF. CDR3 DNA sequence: TGCGCCAGCAGCTTGGTAGGGACAGCCGACACAGATACGCAGTATTTT.

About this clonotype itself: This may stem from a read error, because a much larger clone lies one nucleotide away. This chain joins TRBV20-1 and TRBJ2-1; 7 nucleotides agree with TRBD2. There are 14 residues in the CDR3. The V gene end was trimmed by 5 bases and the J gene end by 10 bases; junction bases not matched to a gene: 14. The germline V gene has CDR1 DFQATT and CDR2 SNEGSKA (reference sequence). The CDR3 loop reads CSAGASGLSYEQFF. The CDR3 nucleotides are TGCAGTGCTGGAGCTAGCGGACTATCCTACGAGCAGTTCTTC.

This chain's CDR3 is CASLPRGTGDSPLHF. The CDR3 DNA sequence: TGTGCCAGCCTCCCCCGCGGGACAGGGGACTCACCCCTCCACTTT. This chain uses TRBV6-1 with TRBJ1-6, with 10 nucleotides matching TRBD1. The CDR3 is 15 residues long. Losses at the gene ends were 8 bases for V and 10 bases for J; bases not matched to a gene: 11. Germline V gives CDR1 MNHNS, CDR2 SASEGT.

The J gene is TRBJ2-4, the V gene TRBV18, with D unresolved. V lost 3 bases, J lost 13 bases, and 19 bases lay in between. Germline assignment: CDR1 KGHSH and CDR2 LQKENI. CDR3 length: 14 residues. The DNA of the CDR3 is TGTGCCAGCTCACCCGACGACGTAGTTAATGAGCAGTACTTC. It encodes CASSPDDVVNEQYF.

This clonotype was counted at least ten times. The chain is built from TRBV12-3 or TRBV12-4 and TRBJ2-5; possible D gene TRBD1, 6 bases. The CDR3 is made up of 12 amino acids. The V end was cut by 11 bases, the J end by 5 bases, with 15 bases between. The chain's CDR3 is CASQRGGETQYF. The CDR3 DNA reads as TGTGCCTCCCAACGAGGGGGTGAGACCCAGTACTTC.

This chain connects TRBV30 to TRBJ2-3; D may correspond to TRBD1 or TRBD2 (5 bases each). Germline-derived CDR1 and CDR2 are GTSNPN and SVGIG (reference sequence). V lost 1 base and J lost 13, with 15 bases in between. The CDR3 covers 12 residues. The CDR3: CAWSDERGVEYF. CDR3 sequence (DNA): TGTGCCTGGAGTGATGAAAGAGGGGTCGAGTATTTT.

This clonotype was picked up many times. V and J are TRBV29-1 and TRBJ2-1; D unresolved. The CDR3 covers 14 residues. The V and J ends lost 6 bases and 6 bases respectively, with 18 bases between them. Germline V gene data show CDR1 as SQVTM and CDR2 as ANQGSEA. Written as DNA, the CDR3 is TGCAGCGTCGAGGACGTGAAGCGAATCAATGAGCAGTTCTTC. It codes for CSVEDVKRINEQFF.

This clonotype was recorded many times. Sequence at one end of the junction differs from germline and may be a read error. CDR3 nucleotide sequence: TGTGCCGGCAGCCGGTCGGACAGGAGCGATGAGCAGTTCTTC. Its protein is CAGSRSDRSDEQFF. This chain connects TRBV12-3 or TRBV12-4 to TRBJ2-1; TRBD1 matches at 7 bases. The length of the CDR3 is 14 residues.

The CDR3 region has the DNA TGCAGTGCTATTCCGACAGGGAACGTCGCTGAAGCTTTCTTT. Its protein product is CSAIPTGNVAEAFF. This chain joins TRBV20-1 and TRBJ1-1; 7 bases match TRBD1. V was pared by 4 bases and J by 6 bases, with 11 bases of the junction left unmatched. Per germline, CDR1 DFQATT and CDR2 SNEGSKA (reference sequence). This CDR3 has 14 residues.

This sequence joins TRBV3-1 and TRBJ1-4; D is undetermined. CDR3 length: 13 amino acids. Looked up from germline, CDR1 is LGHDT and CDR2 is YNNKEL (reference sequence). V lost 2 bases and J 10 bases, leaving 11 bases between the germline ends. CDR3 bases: TGTGCCAGCAGCCAACGGGAAAGAGGAAAACTGTTTTTT. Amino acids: CASSQRERGKLFF.

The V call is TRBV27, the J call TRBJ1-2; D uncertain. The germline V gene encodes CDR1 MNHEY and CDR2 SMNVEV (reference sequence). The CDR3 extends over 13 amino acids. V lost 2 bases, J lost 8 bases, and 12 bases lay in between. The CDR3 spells CASSLGLYGGYTF. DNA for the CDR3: TGTGCCAGCAGTTTAGGTCTCTACGGGGGCTACACCTTC.

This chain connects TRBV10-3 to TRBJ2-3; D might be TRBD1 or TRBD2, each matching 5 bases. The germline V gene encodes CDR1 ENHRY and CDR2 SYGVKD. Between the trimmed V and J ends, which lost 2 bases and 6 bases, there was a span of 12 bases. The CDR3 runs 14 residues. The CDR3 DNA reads TGTGCCATCAGTGAGCGGGGCCCTGGGGATACGCAGTATTTT. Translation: CAISERGPGDTQYF.

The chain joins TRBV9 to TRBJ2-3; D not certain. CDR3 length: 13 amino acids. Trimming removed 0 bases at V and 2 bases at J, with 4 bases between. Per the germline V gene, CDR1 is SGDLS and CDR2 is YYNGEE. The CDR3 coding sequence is TGTGCCAGCAGCGTAGGGTTCACAGATACGCAGTATTTT. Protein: CASSVGFTDTQYF.

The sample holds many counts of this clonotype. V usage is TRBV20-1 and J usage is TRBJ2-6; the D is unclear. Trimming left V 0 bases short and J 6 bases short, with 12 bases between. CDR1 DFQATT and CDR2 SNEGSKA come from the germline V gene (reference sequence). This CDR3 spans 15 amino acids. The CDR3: CSARDPTWMANVLTF. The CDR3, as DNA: TGCAGTGCTAGAGATCCTACATGGATGGCCAACGTCCTGACTTTC.

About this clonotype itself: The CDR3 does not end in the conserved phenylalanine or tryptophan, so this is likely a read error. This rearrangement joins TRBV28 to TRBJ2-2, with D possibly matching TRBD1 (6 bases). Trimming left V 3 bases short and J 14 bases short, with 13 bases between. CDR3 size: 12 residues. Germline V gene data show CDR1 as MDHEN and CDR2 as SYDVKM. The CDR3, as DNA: TGTGCCAGCAGTTTTTCAGGGACACTTCTGTTTTTG. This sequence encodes CASSFSGTLLFL.

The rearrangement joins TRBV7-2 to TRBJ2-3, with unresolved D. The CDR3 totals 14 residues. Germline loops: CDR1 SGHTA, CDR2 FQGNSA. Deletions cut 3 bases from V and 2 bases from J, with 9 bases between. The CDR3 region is CASSFSSATDTQYF. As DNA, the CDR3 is TGTGCCAGCAGCTTCTCGAGCGCCACAGATACGCAGTATTTT.

The CDR3 reads CSASVFQETQYF. The CDR3 bases are TGCAGTGCTAGCGTCTTCCAAGAGACCCAGTACTTC. V gene TRBV20-1 combines with J gene TRBJ2-5; D is ambiguous. The CDR3 sequence is 12 residues long. Trimming cost V 3 bases and J 1 base, with 6 bases left between them. In germline, CDR1 is DFQATT, CDR2 SNEGSKA (reference sequence).

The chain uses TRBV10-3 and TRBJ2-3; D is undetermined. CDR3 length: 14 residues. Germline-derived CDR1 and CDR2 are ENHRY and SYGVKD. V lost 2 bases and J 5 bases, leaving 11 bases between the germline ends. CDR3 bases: TGTGCCATCAGTGAGCGGGCAGACATAGATACGCAGTATTTT. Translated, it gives CAISERADIDTQYF.

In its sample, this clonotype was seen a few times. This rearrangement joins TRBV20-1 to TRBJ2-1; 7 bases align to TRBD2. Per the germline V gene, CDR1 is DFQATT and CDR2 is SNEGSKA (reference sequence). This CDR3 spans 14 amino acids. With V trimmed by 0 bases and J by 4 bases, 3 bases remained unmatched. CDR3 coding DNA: TGCAGTGCTAGAGAGCGGGAGTGGTACAATGAGCAGTTCTTC. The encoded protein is CSAREREWYNEQFF.

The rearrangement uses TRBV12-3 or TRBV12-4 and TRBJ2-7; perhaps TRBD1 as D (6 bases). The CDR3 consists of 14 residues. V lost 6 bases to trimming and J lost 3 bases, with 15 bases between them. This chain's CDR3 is CASRLTGSLYEQYF. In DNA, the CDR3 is TGTGCCAGCAGGCTCACAGGGAGTCTCTACGAGCAGTACTTC.

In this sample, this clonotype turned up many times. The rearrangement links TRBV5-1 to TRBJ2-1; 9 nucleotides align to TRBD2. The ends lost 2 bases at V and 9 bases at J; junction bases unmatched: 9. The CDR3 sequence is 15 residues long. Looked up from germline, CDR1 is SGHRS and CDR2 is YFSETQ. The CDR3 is CASSLGGGAIGEQFF. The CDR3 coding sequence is TGCGCCAGCAGCTTAGGCGGGGGGGCCATCGGTGAGCAGTTCTTC.